The clone carrying this T cell receptor beta chain was recorded only once. This sample stems from a study of T cell responses to AZD1222 COVID-19 vaccine. Sequencing was performed with immunoSEQ multiplex PCR; in TCRdb, only in-frame clones are kept and a portion is missing. The sample shows more than 70,000 clones, roughly 91% of them seen only once. Trimming stripped 4 bases from V and 1 base from J, with 12 bases between. Per germline, CDR1 SNHLY and CDR2 FYNNEI. The length of the CDR3 is 15 residues. Source: peripheral blood, taken 28 days after the second AZD1222 dose. This sequence joins TRBV2 and TRBJ2-3, with D possibly being TRBD1 (7 bases). The origin of this receptor is an adult who received the AZD1222 COVID-19 vaccine. The CDR3 region has the DNA TGTGCCAGCAGTGTTCAGGGGGGAGGCACAGATACGCAGTATTTT. It yields the protein CASSVQGGGTDTQYF.